This T cell receptor (beta chain) was sequenced for a study of tumor-infiltrating lymphocytes in primary liver carcinoma. Study at large: Both sexes were represented among patients, who were 30 to 69 years old. The number of productive TCRbeta reads per sample ranged from roughly 3.5 to 7.13 million and was similar across tissue types.

The tissue used was unsorted bulk material of about 17-33 mg. RNA and DNA were co-extracted from it with the AllPrep DNA/RNA mini kit. The patients carried chronic HBV infection and had received no treatment. Every tumor contributed samples taken at five separate regions. Germline values: CDR1 SNHLY, CDR2 FYNNEI. V lost 8 bases and J lost 15, with 17 bases in between. CDR3 length equals 12 residues. This clonotype was detected ten times or more. The researchers produced TCR beta cDNA from around 500 ng total RNA with a constant-region primer. Amplification in three nested multiplex PCR rounds with slightly modified ARM-PCR gave rise to TCR beta libraries. Both of the initial two PCR rounds ran for about 11 cycles and employed TRBV1-TRBV30 forward primers alongside a C-beta reverse primer. TCRdb reprocessed the multiplex PCR reads with MiXCR, giving one entry per CDR3 protein. The sample carries about 210,000 distinct CDR3 sequences, about 85% recorded once.

The material sequenced was tumor tissue from primary liver carcinoma. This sequence was found in a man aged 40-55 years with primary liver carcinoma and hepatitis B virus infection. The chain has TRBV2 and TRBJ2-6; D is possibly TRBD1 (6 bases). CDR3 sequence reads: CASGLGGDGLTF. The CDR3 DNA reads TGTGCCAGCGGATTAGGGGGAGACGGCCTGACTTTC.